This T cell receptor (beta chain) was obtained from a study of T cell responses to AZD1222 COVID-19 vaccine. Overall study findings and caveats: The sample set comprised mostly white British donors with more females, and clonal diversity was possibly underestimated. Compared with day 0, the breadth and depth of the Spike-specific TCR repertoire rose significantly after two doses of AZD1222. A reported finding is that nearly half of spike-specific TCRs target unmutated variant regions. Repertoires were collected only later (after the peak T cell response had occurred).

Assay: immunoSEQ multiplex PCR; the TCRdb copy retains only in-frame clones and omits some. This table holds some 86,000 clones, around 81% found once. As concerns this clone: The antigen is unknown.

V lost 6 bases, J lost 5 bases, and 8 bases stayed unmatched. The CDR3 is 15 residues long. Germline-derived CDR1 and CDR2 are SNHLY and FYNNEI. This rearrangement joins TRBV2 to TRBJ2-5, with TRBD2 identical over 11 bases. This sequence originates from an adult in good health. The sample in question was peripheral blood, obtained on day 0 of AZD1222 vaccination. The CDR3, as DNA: TGTGCCAGCAGGGTGGTAGCGGGAGGGCGGGAGACCCAGTACTTC. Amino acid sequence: CASRVVAGGRETQYF.